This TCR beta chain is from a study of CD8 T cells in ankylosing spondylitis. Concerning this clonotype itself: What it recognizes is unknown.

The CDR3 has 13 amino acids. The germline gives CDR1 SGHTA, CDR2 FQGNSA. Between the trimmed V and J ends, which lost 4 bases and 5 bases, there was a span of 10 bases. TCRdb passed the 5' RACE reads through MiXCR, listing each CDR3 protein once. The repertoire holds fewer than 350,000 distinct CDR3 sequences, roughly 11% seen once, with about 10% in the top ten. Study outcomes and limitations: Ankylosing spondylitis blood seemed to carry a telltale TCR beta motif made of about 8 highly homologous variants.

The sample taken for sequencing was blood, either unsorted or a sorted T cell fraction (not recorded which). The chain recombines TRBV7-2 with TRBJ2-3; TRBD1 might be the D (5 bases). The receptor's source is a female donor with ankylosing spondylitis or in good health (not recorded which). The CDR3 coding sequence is TGTGCCAGCAGCTCGTTCACAGGAGATACGCAGTATTTT. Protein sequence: CASSSFTGDTQYF.